This TCR beta chain emerged from a study of blood T cell repertoires in COVID-19. Turning to the study itself: The United States, Italy and Spain were the sources of the acute and convalescent COVID-19 samples.

Trimming removed 2 bases from V and 0 bases from J; junction bases left unmatched: 7. The CDR3 length is 18 residues. The V gene's germline CDR1 is MGHDK and CDR2 SYGVNS. Libraries were prepared by immunoSEQ multiplex PCR; TCRdb keeps only in-frame clonotypes and omits some of them. The table lists 95,000 to 150,000 clones, approximately 85% of them singletons. The chain uses TRBV25-1 and TRBJ1-6; 7 nucleotides line up with TRBD1. The source is a human donor in a cohort sampled during active COVID-19. Sequencing was carried out using peripheral blood. The CDR3 here is CASSEAGTASSYNSPLHF. Written as DNA, the CDR3 is TGTGCCAGCAGTGAAGCAGGGACAGCCAGCTCCTATAATTCACCCCTCCACTTT. The entire variable domain, with the rest obtained from reference TRBV25-1 and TRBJ1-6, is as follows: EADIYQTPRYLVIGTGKKITLECSQTMGHDKMYWYQQDPGMELHLIHYSYGVNSTEKGDLSSESTVSRIRTEHFPLTLESARPSHTSQYLCASSEAGTASSYNSPLHFGNGTRLTVT.